The present T cell receptor beta chain was sequenced within a study of blood T cells in healthy people across ages. Combining a sample-barcoded 5' primer with a J-beta primer mix, a second PCR ran for about 6 to 12 cycles. TCRdb re-derived calls from the 5' RACE reads in MiXCR, one entry per CDR3 protein. The sample lists roughly 800,000 distinct CDR3 sequences; more than 20% were seen once. The V and J ends lost 5 bases and 5 bases respectively, with 9 bases between them. Germline loops: CDR1 SGHVS, CDR2 FNYEAQ. The CDR3 extends over 12 amino acids. These data also featured in a second study, about T cells of mothers and their children. That paper notes: Overlap measured in related mother-child pairs was slightly, non-significantly higher than in unrelated pairs. Researchers found no T cell clones that were persistent and microchimeric.

Sequencing was done on a sample of blood. This chain joins TRBV7-6 and TRBJ2-5; D is ambiguous. This clonotype was obtained from a boy between 10 and 17 years old in good health. CDR3 amino acids: CASSAPEETQYF. The CDR3 DNA sequence: TGTGCCAGCAGCGCCCCCGAGGAGACCCAGTACTTC.